The TCR beta chain described here comes from a study of cytomegalovirus exposure and HLA in healthy donors. Study findings and constraints: In vitro work confirmed that three CMV-associated chains recognize CMV antigens. Generally TCR sequences proved uncommon, though certain public TCRs appeared in numerous donors. Subsequent analysis of the 100 to 150 validation repertoires found a tendency for first-cohort TCR clusters to co-occur.

The J segment lost 2 bases and the V segment lost 5 bases, leaving 7 bases of the junction unmatched. Germline loops: CDR1 SGHKS, CDR2 YYEKEE (reference sequence). The CDR3 is made up of 14 amino acids. These donors were members of the approximately 110-subject validation cohort, a group separate from the approximately 670-subject first cohort. The repertoire was sequenced with immunoSEQ multiplex PCR; TCRdb's copy has only in-frame clones and lacks some. Of approximately 170,000 clones in the sample, roughly 89% were seen once. Remarks on this clone: Its antigen is not identified.

The sample comprised PBMCs. This chain uses TRBV5-5 with TRBJ2-7; the match to TRBD1 covers 7 bases. The origin of this receptor is a woman aged 18-29 years in good health and CMV-seropositive. CDR3 bases: TGTGCCAGCAGGATACAGGGGAGTACCTACGAGCAGTACTTC. This encodes CASRIQGSTYEQYF.